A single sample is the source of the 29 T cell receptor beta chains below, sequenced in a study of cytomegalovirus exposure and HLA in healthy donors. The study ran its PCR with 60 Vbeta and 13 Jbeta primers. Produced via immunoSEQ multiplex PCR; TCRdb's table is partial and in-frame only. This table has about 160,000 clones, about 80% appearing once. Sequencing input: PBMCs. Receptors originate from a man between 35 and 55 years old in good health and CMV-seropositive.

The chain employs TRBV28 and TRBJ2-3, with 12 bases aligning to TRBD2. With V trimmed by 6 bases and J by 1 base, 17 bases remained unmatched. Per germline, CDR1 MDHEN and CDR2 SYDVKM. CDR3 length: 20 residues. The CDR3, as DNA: TGTGCCAGCAGCCGAACGACTAGCGGGAGATATCCGATTGGCACAGATACGCAGTATTTT. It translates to CASSRTTSGRYPIGTDTQYF.

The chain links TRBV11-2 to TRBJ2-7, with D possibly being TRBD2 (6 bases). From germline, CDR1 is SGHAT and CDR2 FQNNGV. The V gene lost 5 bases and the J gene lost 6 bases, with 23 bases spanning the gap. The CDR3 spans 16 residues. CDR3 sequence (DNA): TGTGCCAGCAGCCAGAAGGGTAAACTAGCTGGGGGCGAGCAGTACTTC. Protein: CASSQKGKLAGGEQYF.

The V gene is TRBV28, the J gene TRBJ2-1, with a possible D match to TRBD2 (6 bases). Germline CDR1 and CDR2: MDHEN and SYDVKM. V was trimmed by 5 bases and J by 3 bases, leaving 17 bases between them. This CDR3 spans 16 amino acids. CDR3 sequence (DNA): TGTGCCAGCAGTAGAAGGGGAGCGGGTCTCTACAATGAGCAGTTCTTC. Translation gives CASSRRGAGLYNEQFF.

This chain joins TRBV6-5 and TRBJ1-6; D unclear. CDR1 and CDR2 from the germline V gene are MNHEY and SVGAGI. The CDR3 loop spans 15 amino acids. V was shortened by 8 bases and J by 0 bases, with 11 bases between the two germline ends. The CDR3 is CASASGSSYNSPLHF. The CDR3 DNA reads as TGTGCCAGCGCTTCAGGCAGCTCCTATAATTCACCCCTCCACTTT.

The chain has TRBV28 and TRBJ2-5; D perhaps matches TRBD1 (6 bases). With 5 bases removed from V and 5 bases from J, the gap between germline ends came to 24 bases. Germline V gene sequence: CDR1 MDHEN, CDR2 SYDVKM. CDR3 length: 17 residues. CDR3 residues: CASSQRTWPTGRETQYF. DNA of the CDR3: TGTGCCAGCAGTCAACGGACCTGGCCTACAGGGCGGGAGACCCAGTACTTC.

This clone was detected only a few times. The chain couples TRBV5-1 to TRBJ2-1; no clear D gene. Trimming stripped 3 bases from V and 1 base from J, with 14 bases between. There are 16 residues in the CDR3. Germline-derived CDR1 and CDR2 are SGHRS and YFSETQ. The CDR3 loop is CASSSSGSESYNEQFF. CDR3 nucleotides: TGCGCCAGCAGCTCCTCCGGGTCAGAGTCCTACAATGAGCAGTTCTTC.

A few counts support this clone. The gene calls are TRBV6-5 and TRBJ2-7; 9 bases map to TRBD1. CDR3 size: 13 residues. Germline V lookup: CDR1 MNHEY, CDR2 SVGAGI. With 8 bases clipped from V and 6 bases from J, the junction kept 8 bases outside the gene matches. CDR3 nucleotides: TGTGCCAGCCACCGGACAGGGGTCTTCGAGCAGTACTTC. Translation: CASHRTGVFEQYF.

CDR3 DNA: TGTGCCAGCTCGCAGACAGGGCAGGGCCAGCCCCAGCATTTT. It yields the protein CASSQTGQGQPQHF. The chain combines TRBV18 with TRBJ1-5; 7 nucleotides line up with TRBD1. Germline loops: CDR1 KGHSH, CDR2 LQKENI. CDR3 size: 14 residues. Trimming took 6 bases from V and 7 from J; bases not matched to a gene: 9.

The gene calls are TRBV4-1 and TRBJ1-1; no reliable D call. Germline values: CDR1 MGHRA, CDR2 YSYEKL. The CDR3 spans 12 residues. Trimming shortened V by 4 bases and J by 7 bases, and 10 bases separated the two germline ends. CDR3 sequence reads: CASSPPFREAFF. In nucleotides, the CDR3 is TGCGCCAGCAGCCCCCCTTTCCGTGAAGCTTTCTTT.

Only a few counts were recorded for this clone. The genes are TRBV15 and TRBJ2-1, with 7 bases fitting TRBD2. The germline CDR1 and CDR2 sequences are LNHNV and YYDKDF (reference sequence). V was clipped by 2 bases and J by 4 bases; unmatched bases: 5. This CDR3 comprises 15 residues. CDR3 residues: CATSRISGQYNEQFF. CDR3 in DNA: TGTGCCACCAGCAGAATTAGCGGGCAATACAATGAGCAGTTCTTC.

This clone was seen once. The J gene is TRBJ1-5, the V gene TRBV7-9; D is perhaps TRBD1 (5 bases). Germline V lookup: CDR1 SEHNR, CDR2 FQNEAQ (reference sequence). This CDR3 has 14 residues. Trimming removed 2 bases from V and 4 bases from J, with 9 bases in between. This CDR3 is CASSLSQGNQPQHF. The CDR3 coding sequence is TGTGCCAGCAGCTTATCCCAGGGAAATCAGCCCCAGCATTTT.

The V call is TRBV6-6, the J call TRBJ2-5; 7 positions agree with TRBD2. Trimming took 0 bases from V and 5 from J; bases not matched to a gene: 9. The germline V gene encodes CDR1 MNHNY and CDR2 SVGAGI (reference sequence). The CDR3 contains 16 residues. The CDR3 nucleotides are TGTGCCAGCAGTTACTCCCAAGGCGGGAGTATGGAGACCCAGTACTTC. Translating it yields CASSYSQGGSMETQYF.

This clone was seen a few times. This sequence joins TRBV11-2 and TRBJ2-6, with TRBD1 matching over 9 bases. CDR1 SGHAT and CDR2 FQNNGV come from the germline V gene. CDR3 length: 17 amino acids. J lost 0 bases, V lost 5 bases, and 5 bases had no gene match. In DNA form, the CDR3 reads TGTGCCAGCAGCCTCGGACAGGGGACCTCTGGGGCCAACGTCCTGACTTTC. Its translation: CASSLGQGTSGANVLTF.

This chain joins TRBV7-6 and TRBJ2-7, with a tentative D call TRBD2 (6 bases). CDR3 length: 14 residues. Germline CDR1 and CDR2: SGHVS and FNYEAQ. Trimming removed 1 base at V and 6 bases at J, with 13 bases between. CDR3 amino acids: CASSLGSGVGEQYF. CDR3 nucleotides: TGTGCCAGCAGCTTAGGATCGGGGGTAGGCGAGCAGTACTTC.

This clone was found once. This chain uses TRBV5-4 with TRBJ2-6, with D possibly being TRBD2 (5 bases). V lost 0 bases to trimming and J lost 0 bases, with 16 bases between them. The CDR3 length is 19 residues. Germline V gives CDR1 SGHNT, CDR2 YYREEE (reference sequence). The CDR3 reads CASSLAGLAHPSGANVLTF. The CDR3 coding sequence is TGTGCCAGCAGCTTGGCCGGGCTAGCCCACCCCTCTGGGGCCAACGTCCTGACTTTC.

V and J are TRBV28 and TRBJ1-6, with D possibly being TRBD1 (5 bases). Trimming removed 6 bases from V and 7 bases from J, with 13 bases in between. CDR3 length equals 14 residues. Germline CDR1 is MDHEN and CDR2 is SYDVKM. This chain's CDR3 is CASSPGHLNSPLHF. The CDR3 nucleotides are TGTGCCAGCAGCCCAGGACACTTGAATTCACCCCTCCACTTT.

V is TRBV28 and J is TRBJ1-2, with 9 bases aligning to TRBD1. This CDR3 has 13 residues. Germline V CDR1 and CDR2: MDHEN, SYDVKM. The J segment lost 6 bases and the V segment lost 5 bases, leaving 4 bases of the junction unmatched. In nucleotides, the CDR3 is TGTGCCAGCAGTCGACAGGGGGTCGATGGCTACACCTTC. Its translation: CASSRQGVDGYTF.

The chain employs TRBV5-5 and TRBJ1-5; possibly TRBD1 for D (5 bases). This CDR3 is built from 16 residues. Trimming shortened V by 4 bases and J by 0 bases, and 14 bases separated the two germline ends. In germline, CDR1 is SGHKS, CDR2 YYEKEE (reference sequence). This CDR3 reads CASSVQGGDSNQPQHF. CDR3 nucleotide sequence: TGTGCCAGCAGCGTCCAGGGAGGTGATAGCAATCAGCCCCAGCATTTT.

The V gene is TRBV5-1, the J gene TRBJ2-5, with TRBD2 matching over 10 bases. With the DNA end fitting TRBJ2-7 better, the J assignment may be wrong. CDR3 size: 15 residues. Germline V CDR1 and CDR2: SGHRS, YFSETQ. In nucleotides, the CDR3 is TGCGCCAGCAGCTTGGGGACTAGCGGTGCTCTCGAGCAGTACTTC. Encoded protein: CASSLGTSGALEQYF.

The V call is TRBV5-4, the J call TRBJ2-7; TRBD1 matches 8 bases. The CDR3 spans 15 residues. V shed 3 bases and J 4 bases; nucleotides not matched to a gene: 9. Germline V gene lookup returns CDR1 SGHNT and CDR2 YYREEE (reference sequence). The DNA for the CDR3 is TGTGCCAGCAGCTCTGGACAGGGTACGATTTACGAGCAGTACTTC. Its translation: CASSSGQGTIYEQYF.

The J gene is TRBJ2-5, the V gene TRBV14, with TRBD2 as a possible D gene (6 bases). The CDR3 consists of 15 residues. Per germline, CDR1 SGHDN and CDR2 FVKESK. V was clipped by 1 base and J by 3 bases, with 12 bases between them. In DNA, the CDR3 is TGTGCCAGCAGCCAAGTGGCGGGGATAAAAGAGACCCAGTACTTC. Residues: CASSQVAGIKETQYF. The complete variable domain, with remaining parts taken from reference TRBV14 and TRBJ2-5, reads EAGVTQFPSHSVIEKGQTVTLRCDPISGHDNLYWYRRVMGKEIKFLLHFVKESKQDESGMPNNRFLAERTGGTYSTLKVQPAELEDSGVYFCASSQVAGIKETQYFGPGTRLLVL.

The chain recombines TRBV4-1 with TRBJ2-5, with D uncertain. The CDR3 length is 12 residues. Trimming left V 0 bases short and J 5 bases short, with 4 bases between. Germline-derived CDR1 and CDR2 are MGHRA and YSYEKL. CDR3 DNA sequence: TGCGCCAGCAGCCAAGACCGTGAGACCCAGTACTTC. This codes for CASSQDRETQYF.

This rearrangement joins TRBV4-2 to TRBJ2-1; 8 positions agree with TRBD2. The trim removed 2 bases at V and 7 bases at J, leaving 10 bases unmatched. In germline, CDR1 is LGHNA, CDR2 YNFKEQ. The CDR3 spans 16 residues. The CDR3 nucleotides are TGTGCCAGCAGCCAACTCGGCGGGAGGCTAAATAATGAGCAGTTCTTC. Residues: CASSQLGGRLNNEQFF.

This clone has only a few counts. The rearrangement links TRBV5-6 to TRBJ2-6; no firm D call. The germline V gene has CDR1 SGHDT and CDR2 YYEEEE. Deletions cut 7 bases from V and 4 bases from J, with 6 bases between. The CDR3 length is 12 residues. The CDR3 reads CASSLGANVLTF. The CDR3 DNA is TGTGCCAGCTCCCTCGGGGCCAACGTCCTGACTTTC.

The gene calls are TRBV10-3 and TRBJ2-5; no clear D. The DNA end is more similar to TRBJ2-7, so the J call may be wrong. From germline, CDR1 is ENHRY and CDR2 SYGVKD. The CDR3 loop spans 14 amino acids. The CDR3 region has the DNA TGTGCCATCAGTGAGAAGTCCCCGCCCTACGAGCAGTACTTC. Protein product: CAISEKSPPYEQYF.

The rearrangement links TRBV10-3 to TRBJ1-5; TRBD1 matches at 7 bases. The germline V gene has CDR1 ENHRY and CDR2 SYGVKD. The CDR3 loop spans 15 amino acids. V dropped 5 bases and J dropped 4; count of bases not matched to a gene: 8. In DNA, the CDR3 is TGTGCCATCAGTCAGGAGACAGGGTATAATCAGCCCCAGCATTTT. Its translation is CAISQETGYNQPQHF.

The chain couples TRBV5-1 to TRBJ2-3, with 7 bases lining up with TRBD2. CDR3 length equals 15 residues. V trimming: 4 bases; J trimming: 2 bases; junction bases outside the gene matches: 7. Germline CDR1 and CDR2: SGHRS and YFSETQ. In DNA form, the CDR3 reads TGCGCCAGCAGCCGGACCGGGACTATCACAGATACGCAGTATTTT. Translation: CASSRTGTITDTQYF.

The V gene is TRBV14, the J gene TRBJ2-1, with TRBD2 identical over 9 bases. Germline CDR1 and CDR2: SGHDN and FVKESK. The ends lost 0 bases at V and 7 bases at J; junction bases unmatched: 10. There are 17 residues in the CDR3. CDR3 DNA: TGTGCCAGCAGCCAAGATAGGCTACTAGCGGGCCTGAATGAGCAGTTCTTC. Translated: CASSQDRLLAGLNEQFF.

CDR3 in amino acids: CASSPTGGASYTQYF. The DNA of the CDR3 is TGTGCCAGCAGTCCTACAGGGGGCGCTTCATATACGCAGTATTTT. This rearrangement joins TRBV7-2 to TRBJ2-3, with TRBD1 identical over 9 bases. The CDR3 covers 15 residues. CDR1 and CDR2 from the germline V gene are SGHTA and FQGNSA. V gave up 6 bases and J gave up 7 bases; unmatched junction bases: 11.